The 15 T cell receptor beta chains in this list originate from one sample, sequenced in a study of Graves' ophthalmopathy and Graves' hyperthyroidism. The sequenced template was RNA, covering the TCR beta CDR3 region. First-round RT-PCR used HTBI primers; second-round multiplex PCR followed. Each CDR3 protein gets one entry after TCRdb re-called the multiplex PCR reads with MiXCR. The table has over a million distinct CDR3 sequences, approximately 35% seen once. The material sequenced was peripheral blood or thyroid tissue (not recorded which). The receptors stem from an adult man with Graves' hyperthyroidism.

This clonotype was seen more than once but under ten times. The V gene is TRBV30, the J gene TRBJ2-7; tentative D call: TRBD1 (6 bases). CDR3 length equals 11 residues. Trimming removed 7 bases at V and 6 bases at J, with 13 bases between. Germline V gives CDR1 GTSNPN, CDR2 SVGIG (reference sequence). The CDR3, as DNA: TGTGCCTTACAGGGATTCAGCGAGCAGTACTTC. Its translation is CALQGFSEQYF.

This clonotype was counted ten times or more. J is TRBJ2-7 and V is TRBV9; TRBD1 agrees at 8 bases. V lost 4 bases, J lost 3 bases, and 9 bases stayed unmatched. The length of the CDR3 is 15 residues. Germline CDR1 and CDR2: SGDLS and YYNGEE. The CDR3 protein is CASSPRTGLNYEQYF. The CDR3 DNA reads TGTGCCAGCAGCCCTCGGACAGGGTTAAACTACGAGCAGTACTTC.

This clonotype was seen at least ten times. The genes are TRBV4-1 and TRBJ1-1; D is possibly TRBD1 (6 bases). This CDR3 region has 14 residues. Germline CDR1 is MGHRA and CDR2 is YSYEKL. V lost 0 bases and J lost 6, with 11 bases in between. CDR3 sequence: CASSQEGGTPEAFF. The CDR3 DNA follows: TGCGCCAGCAGCCAAGAGGGCGGGACACCTGAAGCTTTCTTT.

The CDR3 nucleotides read TGTGCCAGTAGTATATACAGTGTCACCGGGGAGCTGTTTTTT. Its protein is CASSIYSVTGELFF. The chain has TRBV19 and TRBJ2-2, with D unresolved. The germline V and J ends were trimmed by 2 bases and 4 bases, with 8 bases remaining between them. The CDR3 extends over 14 amino acids. Germline V gives CDR1 LNHDA, CDR2 SQIVND (reference sequence).

This clonotype has at least ten counts. The V gene is TRBV7-8, the J gene TRBJ2-7; 10 nucleotides agree with TRBD1. Germline V gene data show CDR1 as SGHVS and CDR2 as FQNEAQ. This CDR3 is built from 13 residues. With 5 bases clipped from V and 6 bases from J, the junction kept 4 bases outside the gene matches. CDR3 amino acids: CASSRTGGREQYF. CDR3 DNA sequence: TGTGCCAGCAGCCGGACAGGGGGTCGCGAGCAGTACTTC.

The gene calls are TRBV27 and TRBJ1-1; D ambiguous. This CDR3 has 15 residues. V was trimmed by 5 bases and J by 4 bases, leaving 17 bases between them. Germline V gene lookup returns CDR1 MNHEY and CDR2 SMNVEV (reference sequence). CDR3 nucleotide sequence: TGTGCCAGCAGTGAGGGAAGTTTGGTGAGCACTGAAGCTTTCTTT. The encoded protein is CASSEGSLVSTEAFF.

The chain recombines TRBV20-1 with TRBJ1-5; a possible D gene is TRBD1 (5 bases). The CDR3 is 16 amino acids. Germline V lookup: CDR1 DFQATT, CDR2 SNEGSKA (reference sequence). V dropped 4 bases and J dropped 6 bases, with 22 bases sitting between them. CDR3 protein: CSATYTGLGTFQPQHF. The CDR3 DNA is TGCAGTGCTACGTATACGGGACTGGGGACTTTTCAGCCCCAGCATTTT.

In its sample, this clonotype was seen a few times. The V gene is TRBV7-2, the J gene TRBJ2-2; 10 bases align to TRBD1. V lost 5 bases to trimming and J lost 3 bases; unmatched junction nucleotides: 15. The CDR3 length is 19 residues. In germline, CDR1 is SGHTA, CDR2 FQGNSA. The CDR3 protein is CASSPGQGGLTPHTGELFF. The CDR3 bases are TGTGCCAGCAGCCCCGGACAGGGGGGCCTTACACCGCACACCGGGGAGCTGTTTTTT.

A note on this clonotype: Since a much larger clone is just one base distant, this may be a read error. This chain links TRBV20-1 with TRBJ1-1, with D hard to call. Germline CDR1 and CDR2: DFQATT and SNEGSKA (reference sequence). The CDR3 covers 14 residues. V was trimmed by 4 bases and J by 1 base, leaving 13 bases between them. The CDR3 nucleotides are TGCAGTGCTAAAGATACGAGGCGGAACACTGAAGCTTTCTTT. It specifies CSAKDTRRNTEAFF.

The J gene is TRBJ2-7, the V gene TRBV2; 7 bases match TRBD2. V lost 6 bases, J lost 7 bases, and 9 bases stayed unmatched. The CDR3 extends over 13 amino acids. Germline V lookup: CDR1 SNHLY, CDR2 FYNNEI. CDR3 bases: TGTGCCAGCAGCCGGACTAGAGGGAATGAGCAGTACTTC. This sequence encodes CASSRTRGNEQYF. Supplemented by reference TRBV2 and TRBJ2-7, the full variable domain reads EPEVTQTPSHQVTQMGQEVILRCVPISNHLYFYWYRQILGQKVEFLVSFYNNEISEKSEIFDDQFSVERPDGSNFTLKIRSTKLEDSAMYFCASSRTRGNEQYFGPGTRLTVT.

This clonotype showed up just a few times. The chain is built from TRBV7-9 and TRBJ2-5; 11 bases align to TRBD2. Germline V lookup: CDR1 SEHNR, CDR2 FQNEAQ (reference sequence). This CDR3 is 23 amino acids long. The trim removed 5 bases at V and 3 bases at J, leaving 29 bases unmatched. The CDR3 DNA reads as TGTGCCAGCAGCCCCCGTGAGACGACAGGAATACAGACAGGGACTAGCGGAAAAGAGACCCAGTACTTC. Residues: CASSPRETTGIQTGTSGKETQYF.

On this clonotype: The CDR3 does not close with the conserved phenylalanine or tryptophan, likely indicating a read error. The chain is built from TRBV10-3 and TRBJ1-2, with D unclear. This CDR3 has 11 residues. Germline assignment: CDR1 ENHRY and CDR2 SYGVKD. V lost 10 bases, J lost 4 bases, and 10 bases lay in between. The CDR3 region is CATGYGYGYTL. In DNA form, the CDR3 reads TGTGCCACCGGGTACGGCTATGGCTACACCCTC.

This clonotype was detected many times. The V gene is TRBV12-3 or TRBV12-4, the J gene TRBJ2-5; tentative D call: TRBD2 (6 bases). Deletions cut 4 bases from V and 4 bases from J, with 10 bases between. The CDR3 is 13 amino acids. The CDR3 sequence is CASSSTRGETQYF. The CDR3 nucleotides read TGTGCCAGCAGTTCGACTAGGGGAGAGACCCAGTACTTC.

This clonotype was detected only a few times. The J gene is TRBJ2-5, the V gene TRBV6-6; D unclear. CDR3 length equals 13 residues. In germline, CDR1 is MNHNY, CDR2 SVGAGI (reference sequence). V gave up 7 bases and J gave up 5 bases, with 14 bases separating them. CDR3 sequence: CASKKLGMETQYF. The CDR3 coding sequence is TGTGCCAGCAAGAAATTAGGGATGGAGACCCAGTACTTC.

This clonotype was observed many times. The chain has TRBV5-1 and TRBJ1-3; D is undetermined. This CDR3 is built from 13 residues. Germline CDR1 and CDR2: SGHRS and YFSETQ. Trimming cost V 4 bases and J 3 bases, with 8 bases left between them. CDR3 amino acids: CASSPKGGNTIYF. In DNA form, the CDR3 reads TGCGCCAGCAGCCCTAAAGGTGGAAACACCATATATTTT.